The present entry profiles one TCR beta chain with its context. The assay was immunoSEQ multiplex PCR, and TCRdb's table has in-frame clones only and misses some. The sample holds approximately 110,000 clones, just over 90% seen once. The data stem from a study of T cell changes during pregnancy in multiple sclerosis. V shed 5 bases and J 8 bases; nucleotides not matched to a gene: 8. This CDR3 has 16 residues. The germline V gene has CDR1 PRHDT and CDR2 FYEKMQ (reference sequence). The sample in question was peripheral blood, obtained after pregnancy. This clonotype was sampled from a female donor with multiple sclerosis, enrolled in a pregnancy study. The genes are TRBV13 and TRBJ1-6; TRBD1 agrees at 11 bases. This CDR3 is CASSPWTGGSYSPLHF. The CDR3 coding sequence is TGTGCCAGCAGCCCCTGGACAGGGGGCTCTTATTCACCCCTCCACTTT. Full variable domain (remainder filled in from reference TRBV13 and TRBJ1-6): AAGVIQSPRHLIKEKRETATLKCYPIPRHDTVYWYQQGPGQDPQFLISFYEKMQSDKGSIPDRFSAQQFSDYHSELNMSSLELGDSALYFCASSPWTGGSYSPLHFGNGTRLTVT.